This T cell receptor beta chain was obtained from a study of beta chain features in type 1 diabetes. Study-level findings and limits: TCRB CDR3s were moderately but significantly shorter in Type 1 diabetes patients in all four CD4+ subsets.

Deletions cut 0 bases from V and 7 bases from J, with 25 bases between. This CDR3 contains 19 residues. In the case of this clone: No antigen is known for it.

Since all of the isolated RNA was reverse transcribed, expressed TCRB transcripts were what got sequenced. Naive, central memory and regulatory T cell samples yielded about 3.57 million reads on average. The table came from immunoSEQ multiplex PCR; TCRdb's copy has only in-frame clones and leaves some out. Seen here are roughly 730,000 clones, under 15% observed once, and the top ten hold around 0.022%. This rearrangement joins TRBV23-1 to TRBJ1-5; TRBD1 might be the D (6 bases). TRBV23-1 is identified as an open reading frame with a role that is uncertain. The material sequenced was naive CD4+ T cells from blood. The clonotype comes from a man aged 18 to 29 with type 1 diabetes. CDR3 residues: CASSQSGGGRIRFCQPQHF. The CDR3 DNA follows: TGCGCCAGCAGTCAATCTGGGGGCGGGAGGATCCGTTTCTGCCAGCCCCAGCATTTT.